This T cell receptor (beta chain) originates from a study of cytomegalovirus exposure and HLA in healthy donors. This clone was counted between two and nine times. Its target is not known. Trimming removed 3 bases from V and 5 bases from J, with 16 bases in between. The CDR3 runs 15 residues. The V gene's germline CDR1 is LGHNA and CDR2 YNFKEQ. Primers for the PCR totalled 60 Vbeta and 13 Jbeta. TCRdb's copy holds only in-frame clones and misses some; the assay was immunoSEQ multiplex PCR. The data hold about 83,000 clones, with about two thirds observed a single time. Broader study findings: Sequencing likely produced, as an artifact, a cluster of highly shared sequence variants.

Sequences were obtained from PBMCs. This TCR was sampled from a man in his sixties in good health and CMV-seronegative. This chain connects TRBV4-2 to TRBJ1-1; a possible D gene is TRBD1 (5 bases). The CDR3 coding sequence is TGTGCCAGCAGCCAGGGCCTGGGGGGTGGGACTGAAGCTTTCTTT. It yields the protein CASSQGLGGGTEAFF.